The 20 T cell receptor beta chains reported below all come from one sample, sequenced in a study of CD8 T cells in Susac syndrome. Reverse transcription of roughly 0.45 to 1 ug RNA used random hexamers. TCRdb re-derived calls from the immunoSEQ multiplex PCR reads in MiXCR, one entry per CDR3 protein. The profile shows around 50,000 distinct CDR3 sequences, 80% to 95% of them singletons. The specimen was CD8+ T cells from PBMCs. The receptor set was obtained from a human donor in good health.

The rearrangement joins TRBV5-1 to TRBJ2-3; no clear D gene. V shed 3 bases and J shed 0 bases, with 5 bases lying between them. The CDR3 length is 13 residues. In germline, CDR1 is SGHRS, CDR2 YFSETQ. The CDR3 is CASSYPSTDTQYF. Written as DNA, the CDR3 is TGCGCCAGCAGCTACCCGAGCACAGATACGCAGTATTTT.

This rearrangement joins TRBV6-2 or TRBV6-3 to TRBJ1-1; possibly TRBD1 for D (5 bases). Germline V lookup: CDR1 MNHEY, CDR2 SVGEGT. The CDR3 has 16 amino acids. Deletions cut 2 bases from V and 0 bases from J, with 13 bases between. The CDR3: CASSYGGGILNTEAFF. The CDR3 nucleotides are TGTGCCAGCAGTTACGGGGGTGGGATTTTGAACACTGAAGCTTTCTTT.

The rearrangement uses TRBV10-1 and TRBJ2-1, with 9 nucleotides matching TRBD1. Germline assignment: CDR1 WNHNN and CDR2 SYGVQD (reference sequence). The CDR3 sequence is 15 residues long. J gave up 5 bases and V 3 bases, and 5 bases lay outside the gene matches. CDR3 sequence reads: CASSDPRTGDNEQFF. The CDR3 region has the DNA TGCGCCAGCAGTGACCCTCGGACAGGGGACAATGAGCAGTTCTTC.

The rearrangement uses TRBV7-6 and TRBJ2-1; a possible D gene is TRBD1 (6 bases). Germline V gene sequence: CDR1 SGHVS, CDR2 FNYEAQ. The CDR3 loop spans 14 amino acids. With 8 bases removed from V and 2 bases from J, the gap between germline ends came to 13 bases. This CDR3 is CASRTTGPYNEQFF. CDR3 bases: TGTGCCAGCCGAACAACAGGGCCCTACAATGAGCAGTTCTTC.

This chain links TRBV2 with TRBJ2-5; D perhaps matches TRBD1 (6 bases). The germline CDR1 and CDR2 sequences are SNHLY and FYNNEI. The CDR3 covers 15 residues. V gave up 1 base and J gave up 2 bases, with 11 bases separating them. The CDR3 spells CASSEGGLRQETQYF. The CDR3 DNA is TGTGCCAGCAGTGAAGGGGGGCTGCGGCAAGAGACCCAGTACTTC.

The chain carries TRBV27 and TRBJ2-7, with 8 bases identical to TRBD1. CDR3 length: 13 residues. The germline V gene has CDR1 MNHEY and CDR2 SMNVEV (reference sequence). Losses at the gene ends were 6 bases for V and 5 bases for J; bases not matched to a gene: 6. Here the CDR3 DNA reads TGTGCCAGCAGACCAGGGGGCTCGGACGAGCAGTACTTC. Its translation is CASRPGGSDEQYF.

This chain joins TRBV7-2 and TRBJ2-7, with D unresolved. CDR3 size: 14 residues. Germline V gene lookup returns CDR1 SGHTA and CDR2 FQGNSA. V gave up 1 base and J gave up 3 bases, with 10 bases separating them. The CDR3 bases are TGTGCCAGCAGCTTAGACGCCCCGAGCTACGAGCAGTACTTC. It encodes CASSLDAPSYEQYF.

V usage is TRBV7-9 and J usage is TRBJ1-1; D unclear. The V end was cut by 8 bases, the J end by 4 bases, with 11 bases between. This CDR3 is 12 amino acids long. From germline, CDR1 is SEHNR and CDR2 FQNEAQ (reference sequence). The CDR3 is CASVAFSTEAFF. CDR3 bases: TGTGCCAGCGTGGCGTTTAGCACTGAAGCTTTCTTT.

V gene TRBV3-1 combines with J gene TRBJ2-5, with D unresolved. The CDR3 totals 13 residues. Between the trimmed V and J ends, which lost 4 bases and 5 bases, there was a span of 11 bases. The germline V gene has CDR1 LGHDT and CDR2 YNNKEL (reference sequence). CDR3 residues: CASSLGSQETQYF. For the CDR3, the DNA is TGTGCCAGCAGCCTGGGATCACAGGAGACCCAGTACTTC.

This chain links TRBV27 with TRBJ2-2; no definite D call. Trimming pared 2 bases from V and 0 bases from J, leaving 13 bases between. Germline CDR1 and CDR2: MNHEY and SMNVEV (reference sequence). This CDR3 region has 17 residues. The CDR3 sequence is CASSLAWQAANTGELFF. The CDR3 DNA reads TGTGCCAGCAGTTTAGCCTGGCAGGCCGCGAACACCGGGGAGCTGTTTTTT.

Points on this clonotype: The junction differs from germline at one of its ends, possibly a read error. The chain uses TRBV4-3 and TRBJ2-3, with D possibly TRBD2 on 5 matching bases. Germline V gives CDR1 LGHNA, CDR2 YSLEER. CDR3 length: 14 amino acids. This chain's CDR3 is CASSRIASTNTQYF. The CDR3 bases are TGCGCCAGCAGCCGGATAGCGTCCACAAATACGCAGTATTTT.

The chain links TRBV10-3 to TRBJ2-2; D unresolved. The CDR3 is 16 residues long. CDR1 and CDR2 from the germline V gene are ENHRY and SYGVKD. V gave up 5 bases and J gave up 4 bases, with 17 bases separating them. CDR3: CAISNLVGRVTGELFF. DNA of the CDR3: TGTGCCATCAGTAACCTGGTGGGCCGTGTCACCGGGGAGCTGTTTTTT.

The V call is TRBV10-3, the J call TRBJ2-1, with D perhaps TRBD1 (5 bases). Trimming took off 3 bases at V and 1 base at J, with 13 bases between the two ends. The CDR3 sequence is 16 residues long. Germline CDR1 ENHRY, CDR2 SYGVKD. CDR3 sequence reads: CAISEDAGKSYNEQFF. CDR3 bases: TGTGCCATCAGTGAAGACGCAGGGAAGTCCTACAATGAGCAGTTCTTC.

V usage is TRBV5-1 and J usage is TRBJ2-3, with 12 positions matching TRBD2. V trimming: 3 bases; J trimming: 6 bases; junction bases outside the gene matches: 8. Germline CDR1 SGHRS, CDR2 YFSETQ. The CDR3 is 16 amino acids. The CDR3, as DNA: TGCGCCAGCAGCTCCCAGACTAGCGGGAGCGCTGATACGCAGTATTTT. Its protein product is CASSSQTSGSADTQYF.

This clonotype turned up a few times. This chain links TRBV20-1 with TRBJ2-1; D is uncertain. V was cut by 3 bases and J by 0 bases, with 18 bases left in between. The CDR3 loop spans 17 amino acids. The germline V gene encodes CDR1 DFQATT and CDR2 SNEGSKA (reference sequence). The CDR3 coding sequence is TGCAGTGCTAGTCAGATTCACCTTCTGGCCTCCTACAATGAGCAGTTCTTC. Its protein product is CSASQIHLLASYNEQFF.

V is TRBV4-1 and J is TRBJ2-7, with D maybe TRBD1 (5 bases). Between the trimmed V and J ends, which lost 1 base and 6 bases, there was a span of 7 bases. From germline, CDR1 is MGHRA and CDR2 YSYEKL. The CDR3 runs 12 residues. CDR3 amino acids: CASSQARGEQYF. Written as DNA, the CDR3 is TGCGCCAGCAGCCAAGCAAGGGGCGAGCAGTACTTC.

This rearrangement joins TRBV10-2 to TRBJ2-7, with 11 bases fitting TRBD1. The CDR3 spans 14 residues. In germline, CDR1 is WSHSY, CDR2 SAAADI. V lost 8 bases and J lost 3; bases outside the gene matches: 6. The CDR3 loop reads CASVGQGANYEQYF. CDR3 bases: TGCGCCAGCGTTGGACAGGGGGCAAACTACGAGCAGTACTTC.

The chain has TRBV9 and TRBJ2-5, with TRBD2 identical over 9 bases. Losses at the gene ends were 0 bases for V and 5 bases for J; bases not matched to a gene: 5. The CDR3 is 15 residues long. Germline CDR1 reads SGDLS; CDR2 reads YYNGEE. The CDR3 DNA reads as TGTGCCAGCAGCGTAGGGCGGGGGGGACGGGAGACCCAGTACTTC. Its protein is CASSVGRGGRETQYF. Based on the CDR3 plus reference TRBV9 and TRBJ2-5, the full variable domain is DSGVTQTPKHLITATGQRVTLRCSPRSGDLSVYWYQQSLDQGLQFLIQYYNGEERAKGNILERFSAQQFPDLHSELNLSSLELGDSALYFCASSVGRGGRETQYFGPGTRLLVL.

V usage is TRBV5-1 and J usage is TRBJ1-1, with TRBD1 matching 7 bases. This CDR3 has 14 amino acids. V dropped 2 bases and J dropped 5; count of bases not matched to a gene: 6. Per germline, CDR1 SGHRS and CDR2 YFSETQ. The chain's CDR3 is CASSFTGDGTEAFF. The CDR3 bases are TGCGCCAGCAGCTTCACAGGGGATGGGACTGAAGCTTTCTTT.

This chain joins TRBV5-1 and TRBJ2-1; D gene unclear. This CDR3 comprises 13 residues. CDR1 is SGHRS and CDR2 is YFSETQ in the germline V gene. The V and J ends lost 3 bases and 5 bases respectively, with 9 bases between them. The CDR3 DNA follows: TGCGCCAGCAGCTGGCGACTTGACAATGAGCAGTTCTTC. It is translated as CASSWRLDNEQFF. Using reference TRBV5-1 and TRBJ2-1 for the parts outside the CDR3, the full variable domain is KAGVTQTPRYLIKTRGQQVTLSCSPISGHRSVSWYQQTPGQGLQFLFEYFSETQRNKGNFPGRFSGRQFSNSRSEMNVSTLELGDSALYLCASSWRLDNEQFFGPGTRLTVL.